This T cell receptor beta chain comes out of a study of beta chain features in type 1 diabetes. Study results and limitations: TCRB repertoires of naive, central memory and Treg cells appeared more similar among patients than among healthy donors. VDJ junctions from type 1 diabetes patients carried fewer insertions and larger deletions. Using cDNA template may skew counts toward highly expressing activated cells.

The CDR3 extends over 18 amino acids. With 3 bases clipped from V and 3 bases from J, the junction kept 12 bases outside the gene matches. Looked up from germline, CDR1 is SGHTA and CDR2 is FQGTGA. Every isolated RNA sample was fully reverse transcribed, so sequencing captured expressed TCRB transcripts. Here immunoSEQ multiplex PCR was the method, and the copy in TCRdb shows in-frame clones only, minus some. Of about 930,000 clones listed, 17% are singletons. In this sample, this clone turned up a few times. What it binds is unknown. The V and J genes are TRBV7-3 and TRBJ2-2; 8 nucleotides align to TRBD2. The source of this sequence is a woman younger than 35 in good health. The specimen was naive CD4+ T cells from blood. CDR3 bases: TGTGCCAGCAGCTTCATATCGGGTGCGGGAGGATACACCGGGGAGCTGTTTTTT. The encoded protein is CASSFISGAGGYTGELFF.